This entry concerns a single T cell receptor (beta chain). Its antigen remains unidentified. The assay was immunoSEQ multiplex PCR, and TCRdb's table has in-frame clones only and misses some. The table includes 90,000 to 150,000 clones, 90% to 95% detected once. These data originate in a study of graft-versus-host responses after intestinal transplantation. The CDR3 is 16 residues long. V gave up 5 bases and J gave up 5 bases; unmatched junction bases: 11. Germline V gene sequence: CDR1 MDHEN, CDR2 SYDVKM. The source was unstimulated CD4+ T cells sorted from spleen or lymph node cells, collected before intestinal transplant. The chain uses TRBV28 and TRBJ2-7; 11 nucleotides match TRBD1. The receptor's source is a human donor who received an intestinal transplant. The CDR3 nucleotides read TGTGCCAGCAGTACAGCCGGGACAGGGGGTTTGCACGAGCAGTACTTC. Translating it yields CASSTAGTGGLHEQYF.